Listed here are 5 T cell receptor beta chains from one sample, sequenced in a study of shared clonotypes between healthy human individuals (dated by TCRdb to between 2020 and 2021). The receptor library was made with the immunoSEQ multiplex PCR assay. TCRdb took this table from immuneACCESS and kept in-frame rearrangements with V and J called. Such tables lack part of the clones; where checked against another copy, unresolved V genes explain under half of the gap, and the rest is unexplained. Across this sample there are about 510,000 clones, with roughly 85% seen only once. The top ten clonotypes cover 9.5% to 15% of the sample. Sequenced input: PBMCs. These receptor sequences come from a woman between 40 and 50 years old in good health. Some clones in this sample may be carry-over from other donors' samples.

This chain connects TRBV4-1 to TRBJ2-3; D is unclear. The CDR3 spans 13 residues. CDR1 MGHRA and CDR2 YSYEKL come from the germline V gene. V lost 5 bases and J lost 2, with 8 bases in between. The CDR3 loop is CASSEPYTDTQYF. The DNA of the CDR3 is TGCGCCAGCAGCGAGCCATACACAGATACGCAGTATTTT.

This clone showed up just a few times. This CDR3 is also generated by other DNA sequences in the sample. The chain has TRBV7-3 and TRBJ1-5; 7 positions match TRBD1. Germline V gene sequence: CDR1 SGHTA, CDR2 FQGTGA. This CDR3 has 13 residues. V was clipped by 3 bases and J by 4 bases; unmatched bases: 0. The CDR3 DNA follows: TGTGCCAGCAGCTTGACAGGGAATCAGCCCCAGCATTTT. Protein sequence: CASSLTGNQPQHF.

The chain uses TRBV11-2 and TRBJ1-2; D is ambiguous. The CDR3 is 14 amino acids. The germline CDR1 and CDR2 sequences are SGHAT and FQNNGV. V was shortened by 1 base and J by 4 bases, with 10 bases between the two germline ends. The DNA of the CDR3 is TGTGCCAGCAGCTTAGGCCCGGGTCGCTATGGCTACACCTTC. Its translation: CASSLGPGRYGYTF.

Here the CDR3 reads CAWSVGTSGTETQYF. The CDR3, as DNA: TGTGCCTGGAGTGTAGGGACTAGCGGGACCGAGACCCAGTACTTC. This chain links TRBV30 with TRBJ2-5; 13 nucleotides line up with TRBD2. Looked up from germline, CDR1 is GTSNPN and CDR2 is SVGIG (reference sequence). The CDR3 is made up of 15 amino acids. The J segment lost 5 bases and the V segment lost 0 bases, leaving 3 bases of the junction unmatched.

There are a few counts of this clone. The rearrangement joins TRBV4-1 to TRBJ2-7; D gene ambiguous. There are 16 residues in the CDR3. Trimming left V 1 base short and J 3 bases short, with 16 bases between. CDR1 and CDR2 from the germline V gene are MGHRA and YSYEKL. In DNA form, the CDR3 reads TGCGCCAGCAGCCAAGTAGACTTAGTTAATTTCTACGAGCAGTACTTC. Translated: CASSQVDLVNFYEQYF.